Shown below are 27 T cell receptor beta chains from a single sample sequenced in a study of OX40 agonist ivuxolimab in advanced cancers. Libraries were prepared by immunoSEQ multiplex PCR; TCRdb keeps only in-frame clonotypes and omits some of them. The sample gives 60,000 or so clones, around 87% of which show up once; approximately 5% is in the top ten. The specimen comprised CD4+ or CD8+ T cells sorted from blood, sampled in a trial of the OX40 agonist ivuxolimab. These receptors were collected from an adult with an advanced solid tumor such as melanoma, head and neck, liver or kidney cancer.

The count of this clone is one. The chain employs TRBV18 and TRBJ1-1; TRBD1 matches 9 bases. The CDR3 loop spans 14 amino acids. CDR1 and CDR2 (germline): KGHSH, LQKENI. Trimming cost V 5 bases and J 1 base; bases outside gene matches: 2. CDR3 region: CASSTGQGNTEAFF. CDR3 bases: TGTGCCAGCTCAACGGGACAGGGGAACACTGAAGCTTTCTTT.

The chain has TRBV15 and TRBJ1-2; unclear D gene. The CDR3 extends over 13 amino acids. CDR1 is LNHNV and CDR2 is YYDKDF in the germline V gene (reference sequence). V lost 8 bases and J 0 bases, leaving 10 bases between the germline ends. CDR3 DNA: TGTGCCACCGGCGGGCCAGCTAACTATGGCTACACCTTC. Protein sequence: CATGGPANYGYTF.

The V gene is TRBV7-2, the J gene TRBJ1-3, with D unresolved. Germline CDR1 SGHTA, CDR2 FQGNSA. V gave up 8 bases and J gave up 2 bases, with 16 bases separating them. CDR3 length: 15 amino acids. The CDR3 bases are TGTGCCAGCGCATTAGCGGGCAGTGCTGGAAACACCATATATTTT. This gives the protein CASALAGSAGNTIYF.

V usage is TRBV9 and J usage is TRBJ2-5; 8 nucleotides line up with TRBD1. The end of the DNA is better explained by TRBJ2-7, so the J call may be wrong. This CDR3 is 14 amino acids long. Germline CDR1 reads SGDLS; CDR2 reads YYNGEE. The CDR3 DNA follows: TGTGCCAGCAGCTCCCGACAGGGGAAGGACGAGCAGTACTTC. Its protein product is CASSSRQGKDEQYF.

The chain carries TRBV4-3 and TRBJ1-1; 7 bases are a match to TRBD1. The V and J ends lost 2 bases and 3 bases, in that order; junction bases with no gene match: 3. The CDR3 is 14 amino acids. Germline-derived CDR1 and CDR2 are LGHNA and YSLEER. CDR3 loop: CASSQLGTDTEAFF. The CDR3, as DNA: TGCGCCAGCAGCCAACTGGGGACAGACACTGAAGCTTTCTTT.

This rearrangement joins TRBV19 to TRBJ2-1; a possible D gene is TRBD2 (6 bases). CDR1 and CDR2 from the germline V gene are LNHDA and SQIVND (reference sequence). The CDR3 consists of 15 residues. The V end lost 6 bases, the J end lost 2 bases, and 14 bases lay between the germline ends. CDR3 amino acids: CASRSRRGPYNEQFF. CDR3 nucleotides: TGTGCCAGTAGGTCGCGGCGGGGCCCCTACAATGAGCAGTTCTTC. Looking up the rest from reference TRBV19 and TRBJ2-1 gives the full variable domain: DGGITQSPKYLFRKEGQNVTLSCEQNLNHDAMYWYRQDPGQGLRLIYYSQIVNDFQKGDIAEGYSVSREKKESFPLTVTSAQKNPTAFYLCASRSRRGPYNEQFFGPGTRLTVL.

This chain links TRBV6-6 with TRBJ1-5; tentatively, D is TRBD1 (5 bases). V lost 6 bases, J lost 3 bases, and 9 bases lay in between. The V gene's germline CDR1 is MNHNY and CDR2 SVGAGI (reference sequence). The CDR3 is 13 residues long. CDR3 sequence reads: CASSHGANQPQHF. DNA for the CDR3: TGTGCCAGCAGCCACGGGGCCAATCAGCCCCAGCATTTT.

V usage is TRBV5-1 and J usage is TRBJ2-3; a possible D gene is TRBD2 (5 bases). The germline V gene has CDR1 SGHRS and CDR2 YFSETQ. V lost 3 bases and J 5 bases, leaving 19 bases between the germline ends. This CDR3 region has 16 residues. For the CDR3, the DNA is TGCGCCAGCAGCTGGGGTACCACTACCCGGGAAGATACGCAGTATTTT. The encoded protein is CASSWGTTTREDTQYF.

The chain uses TRBV15 and TRBJ1-5; D may be TRBD1 (6 bases). Per germline, CDR1 LNHNV and CDR2 YYDKDF (reference sequence). This CDR3 is 15 amino acids long. V was shortened by 2 bases and J by 1 base, with 9 bases between the two germline ends. CDR3 residues: CATSRYGTSNQPQHF. The CDR3 region has the DNA TGTGCCACCAGCAGATACGGGACAAGCAATCAGCCCCAGCATTTT.

V usage is TRBV6-5 and J usage is TRBJ1-1; 8 bases line up with TRBD1. The germline gives CDR1 MNHEY, CDR2 SVGAGI. J was trimmed by 0 bases and V by 5 bases; bases with no gene match: 5. The CDR3 is made up of 15 amino acids. The CDR3 protein is CASSIQGGMNTEAFF. CDR3 DNA: TGTGCCAGCAGTATACAGGGGGGGATGAACACTGAAGCTTTCTTT.

The V and J genes are TRBV5-4 and TRBJ1-2; a possible D gene is TRBD1 (6 bases). CDR1 and CDR2 (germline): SGHNT, YYREEE (reference sequence). The CDR3 has 13 residues. Trimming left V 3 bases short and J 4 bases short, with 10 bases between. The CDR3 coding sequence is TGTGCCAGCAGCTCAGGGGAACTCTATGGCTACACCTTC. Protein sequence: CASSSGELYGYTF.

This chain uses TRBV14 with TRBJ2-5, with 10 bases lining up with TRBD2. The CDR3 length is 15 residues. V lost 1 base, J lost 3 bases, and 2 bases stayed unmatched. Germline loops: CDR1 SGHDN, CDR2 FVKESK. The CDR3 spells CASSQASGREETQYF. The CDR3 DNA reads TGTGCCAGCAGCCAAGCTAGCGGGAGAGAAGAGACCCAGTACTTC.

The chain links TRBV18 to TRBJ2-3; 9 bases agree with TRBD1. The germline CDR1 and CDR2 sequences are KGHSH and LQKENI. V shed 1 base, J shed 5 bases, and the junction held 7 bases outside the gene matches. The CDR3 consists of 16 residues. The CDR3 DNA follows: TGTGCCAGCTCACCACGGCGGGACAGGGCGATAGATACGCAGTATTTT. Its protein product is CASSPRRDRAIDTQYF. Full variable domain (outside the CDR3, taken from reference TRBV18 and TRBJ2-3): NAGVMQNPRHLVRRRGQEARLRCSPMKGHSHVYWYRQLPEEGLKFMVYLQKENIIDESGMPKERFSAEFPKEGPSILRIQQVVRGDSAAYFCASSPRRDRAIDTQYFGPGTRLTVL.

V and J are TRBV2 and TRBJ2-1, with 10 bases fitting TRBD2. Germline V gene data show CDR1 as SNHLY and CDR2 as FYNNEI. Unmatched junction bases numbered 3, after V lost 4 bases and J lost 3 bases. The CDR3 runs 15 residues. For the CDR3, the DNA is TGTGCCAGCAGTGTGTCTAGCGGGAGCTACAATGAGCAGTTCTTC. Translating gives CASSVSSGSYNEQFF.

The chain couples TRBV6-5 to TRBJ1-5; D ambiguous. Germline CDR1 and CDR2: MNHEY and SVGAGI. The V and J ends lost 2 bases and 1 base respectively, with 6 bases between them. The CDR3 contains 14 residues. The CDR3 reads CASSYRSSNQPQHF. The CDR3 DNA is TGTGCCAGCAGTTACAGGAGCAGCAATCAGCCCCAGCATTTT.

This CDR3 reads CATSSSRVSNQPQHF. CDR3 DNA: TGTGCCACCAGCAGTTCAAGGGTGAGCAATCAGCCCCAGCATTTT. This chain joins TRBV15 and TRBJ1-5; no reliable D call. Germline-derived CDR1 and CDR2 are LNHNV and YYDKDF (reference sequence). The germline V and J ends were trimmed by 3 bases and 1 base, with 10 bases remaining between them. This CDR3 has 15 amino acids.

The V call is TRBV7-2, the J call TRBJ2-7; D is ambiguous. This CDR3 region has 13 residues. CDR1 is SGHTA, CDR2 FQGNSA, per germline. V lost 2 bases, J lost 0 bases, and 5 bases lay in between. DNA of the CDR3: TGTGCCAGCAGCTTACCGGGCTCCTACGAGCAGTACTTC. Protein: CASSLPGSYEQYF.

This CDR3 reads CASSPGQGLNYGYTF. The DNA for the CDR3 is TGTGCCAGCAGCCCCGGACAGGGCCTTAACTATGGCTACACCTTC. The rearrangement uses TRBV4-2 and TRBJ1-2; 8 bases match TRBD1. The CDR3 has 15 residues. The germline gives CDR1 LGHNA, CDR2 YNFKEQ. With V trimmed by 4 bases and J by 1 base, 5 bases remained unmatched.

The V gene is TRBV7-3, the J gene TRBJ2-3; maybe TRBD1 (6 bases). The CDR3 is made up of 13 amino acids. Trimming stripped 1 base from V and 6 bases from J, with 8 bases between. The V gene's germline CDR1 is SGHTA and CDR2 FQGTGA. CDR3 DNA sequence: TGTGCCAGCAGCTTAAAAAGGGGGGATACGCAGTATTTT. Protein: CASSLKRGDTQYF.

Details on this clone: An end of the junction differs from the germline gene, which may be a read error. The chain combines TRBV7-7 with TRBJ2-5; a possible D gene is TRBD2 (5 bases). The CDR3 extends over 15 amino acids. CDR1 and CDR2 from the germline V gene are SSHAT and FNYEAQ (reference sequence). The CDR3 DNA sequence: TGTGCTAGCAGCTTAGGGAGTACAGTCACAGAGACCCAGTACTTC. This codes for CASSLGSTVTETQYF.

The chain carries TRBV27 and TRBJ2-5; D is possibly TRBD2 (6 bases). The ends were cut back, 8 bases at V and 1 base at J, with 14 bases in the middle. CDR1 and CDR2 (germline): MNHEY, SMNVEV (reference sequence). The CDR3 has 14 residues. The chain's CDR3 is CASGVGGLQETQYF. The DNA of the CDR3 is TGTGCCAGCGGGGTGGGGGGACTCCAAGAGACCCAGTACTTC.

The V and J genes are TRBV4-1 and TRBJ2-5, with 12 nucleotides matching TRBD1. The CDR3 is made up of 17 amino acids. V dropped 1 base and J dropped 4; count of bases not matched to a gene: 7. Germline V gives CDR1 MGHRA, CDR2 YSYEKL. This chain's CDR3 is CASSQARDRGPRETQYF. DNA for the CDR3: TGCGCCAGCAGCCAAGCCCGGGACAGGGGGCCGAGAGAGACCCAGTACTTC.

This chain connects TRBV5-1 to TRBJ1-6; possible D gene TRBD1, 5 bases. Trimming stripped 0 bases from V and 2 bases from J, with 9 bases between. CDR1 and CDR2 from the germline V gene are SGHRS and YFSETQ. There are 16 residues in the CDR3. The CDR3 DNA is TGCGCCAGCAGCTTGGCCGGGGGAACCTATAATTCACCCCTCCACTTT. It yields the protein CASSLAGGTYNSPLHF.

Remarks on this clone: The germline gene is not matched at one end of the junction; a read error may be the cause. Other DNA sequences from this sample encode an identical CDR3 as well. The chain joins TRBV20-1 to TRBJ2-1; 7 bases map to TRBD2. The CDR3 has 11 residues. Germline V gene sequence: CDR1 DFQATT, CDR2 SNEGSKA (reference sequence). CDR3 loop: CSALLAGDRLF. CDR3 DNA: TGCAGTGCTCTACTGGCGGGGGACCGTCTCTTC.

This clone was counted a single time. The gene calls are TRBV5-1 and TRBJ2-7; 7 nucleotides line up with TRBD2. From germline, CDR1 is SGHRS and CDR2 YFSETQ. The ends lost 1 base at V and 3 bases at J; junction bases unmatched: 19. The CDR3 runs to 19 residues. The CDR3 reads CASSLKPGGLAGANYEQYF. The DNA of the CDR3 is TGCGCCAGCAGCTTGAAACCCGGAGGGTTAGCGGGCGCGAACTACGAGCAGTACTTC.

Only one count was recorded for this clone. V and J are TRBV5-5 and TRBJ2-1; 9 nucleotides agree with TRBD2. The V gene's germline CDR1 is SGHKS and CDR2 YYEKEE (reference sequence). J gave up 5 bases and V 4 bases, and 4 bases lay outside the gene matches. CDR3 length equals 14 residues. CDR3 nucleotide sequence: TGTGCCAGCAGCGCTAGCGGGACAAACAATGAGCAGTTCTTC. As protein: CASSASGTNNEQFF.

The chain carries TRBV11-3 and TRBJ2-3; 9 bases map to TRBD1. Germline values: CDR1 SGHNT, CDR2 YENEEA. The V gene end was trimmed by 2 bases and the J gene end by 5 bases; junction bases not matched to a gene: 5. This CDR3 comprises 15 residues. The CDR3 bases are TGTGCCAGCAGCTTACTAGGGACAGGGCAAGATACGCAGTATTTT. Its protein is CASSLLGTGQDTQYF.